The 9 T cell receptor beta chains presented below share a single source sample, sequenced in a study of blood T cell repertoires in COVID-19. Method: immunoSEQ multiplex PCR; TCRdb's copy keeps in-frame clones and lacks some. The sample has about 70,000 clones; approximately 89% are singletons. The sample taken for sequencing was peripheral blood. Receptor source: a woman aged 60-75 years with acute or convalescent COVID-19.

The J gene is TRBJ2-3, the V gene TRBV6-6, with TRBD2 matching 11 bases. The V gene end was trimmed by 5 bases and the J gene end by 9 bases; junction bases not matched to a gene: 16. CDR3 length: 17 residues. Germline V lookup: CDR1 MNHNY, CDR2 SVGAGI (reference sequence). The CDR3 here is CASSRSSLAGGTKTQYF. The DNA of the CDR3 is TGTGCCAGCAGTCGTTCCTCCCTAGCGGGGGGCACTAAAACGCAGTATTTT.

This chain connects TRBV28 to TRBJ2-4; possible D gene TRBD1, 6 bases. The CDR3 is made up of 15 amino acids. Germline V gene sequence: CDR1 MDHEN, CDR2 SYDVKM. V was clipped by 5 bases and J by 0 bases, with 11 bases between them. CDR3 protein: CASSQQGPAKNIQYF. The CDR3 DNA follows: TGTGCCAGCAGTCAACAGGGCCCAGCCAAAAACATTCAGTACTTC. Together with reference TRBV28 and TRBJ2-4, the CDR3 gives the full variable domain: DVKVTQSSRYLVKRTGEKVFLECVQDMDHENMFWYRQDPGLGLRLIYFSYDVKMKEKGDIPEGYSVSREKKERFSLILESASTNQTSMYLCASSQQGPAKNIQYFGAGTRLSVL.

This clone was observed once. The chain has TRBV11-1 and TRBJ2-7; D gene ambiguous. From germline, CDR1 is SGHAT and CDR2 FQDESV (reference sequence). Trimming removed 1 base at V and 2 bases at J, with 9 bases between. The CDR3 consists of 14 residues. In DNA, the CDR3 is TGTGCCAGCAGCTTAGAGCTTACCCCCTACGAGCAGTACTTC. Protein sequence: CASSLELTPYEQYF. The whole variable domain, filled in from reference TRBV11-1 and TRBJ2-7, reads EAEVAQSPRYKITEKSQAVAFWCDPISGHATLYWYRQILGQGPELLVQFQDESVVDDSQLPKDRFSAERLKGVDSTLKIQPAELGDSAMYLCASSLELTPYEQYFGPGTRLTVT.

The chain carries TRBV14 and TRBJ1-1, with unresolved D. CDR3 length: 11 residues. V lost 8 bases to trimming and J lost 3 bases, with 7 bases between them. Looked up from germline, CDR1 is SGHDN and CDR2 is FVKESK. The CDR3 bases are TGTGCCAGCGGAGTTTACACTGAAGCTTTCTTT. Protein sequence: CASGVYTEAFF.

The chain joins TRBV4-1 to TRBJ2-5, with 8 bases that match TRBD1. The V gene end was trimmed by 3 bases and the J gene end by 7 bases; junction bases not matched to a gene: 13. Germline CDR1 is MGHRA and CDR2 is YSYEKL. The CDR3 contains 16 residues. The CDR3: CASSQARDRHGGTQYF. The CDR3 coding sequence is TGCGCCAGCAGCCAGGCCCGGGACAGGCACGGGGGGACCCAGTACTTC.

J is TRBJ2-7 and V is TRBV7-2, with TRBD2 identical over 11 bases. The junction had 6 bases not matched to a gene; V was cut back by 1 base and J by 1 base. The CDR3 loop spans 17 amino acids. Germline V gene sequence: CDR1 SGHTA, CDR2 FQGNSA. CDR3 nucleotide sequence: TGTGCCAGCAGCTTAGTGCTAGCGGGGGGCTCGTCCTACGAGCAGTACTTC. It translates to CASSLVLAGGSSYEQYF.

This chain links TRBV30 with TRBJ2-5; tentatively, D is TRBD2 (6 bases). The CDR3 runs to 13 residues. Germline V gene lookup returns CDR1 GTSNPN and CDR2 SVGIG (reference sequence). Between the trimmed V and J ends, which lost 3 bases and 5 bases, there was a span of 13 bases. The CDR3 DNA is TGTGCCTGGAGCGGGGACTTCACGGAGACCCAGTACTTC. Translated, it gives CAWSGDFTETQYF.

This clone has at least ten counts. The chain has TRBV4-1 and TRBJ2-2; 15 bases align to TRBD2. The CDR3 length is 19 residues. The V segment lost 3 bases and the J segment 2 bases; nucleotides outside the gene matches: 7. The germline CDR1 and CDR2 sequences are MGHRA and YSYEKL. CDR3 protein: CASSHLGLAGGINTGELFF. CDR3 nucleotide sequence: TGCGCCAGCAGCCATCTCGGACTAGCGGGGGGGATAAACACCGGGGAGCTGTTTTTT.

J is TRBJ1-5 and V is TRBV11-2, with a weak D call TRBD1 (6 bases). Between the trimmed V and J ends, which lost 0 bases and 4 bases, there was a span of 7 bases. The CDR3 loop spans 14 amino acids. CDR1 is SGHAT and CDR2 is FQNNGV in the germline V gene. DNA for the CDR3: TGTGCCAGCAGCTTAGACAGGGGAAATCAGCCCCAGCATTTT. Protein product: CASSLDRGNQPQHF.